The 16 T cell receptor beta chains given below trace back to one sample, sequenced in a study of blood T cell repertoires in COVID-19. Profiled with immunoSEQ multiplex PCR; TCRdb holds only in-frame clones, not every one. The table lists around 150,000 clones, roughly 80% of them singletons. Sequencing was done on a sample of peripheral blood. Receptor source: a woman in her 50s with active or convalescent COVID-19.

This rearrangement joins TRBV2 to TRBJ1-4; 8 bases map to TRBD1. This CDR3 has 14 residues. Germline-derived CDR1 and CDR2 are SNHLY and FYNNEI. Trimming at V came to 2 bases and at J to 8 bases, leaving 4 bases not matched to a gene. The CDR3 protein is CASSESTGEEKLFF. In DNA form, the CDR3 reads TGTGCCAGCAGTGAATCGACAGGGGAAGAAAAACTGTTTTTT. Full variable domain (rest looked up from reference TRBV2 and TRBJ1-4): EPEVTQTPSHQVTQMGQEVILRCVPISNHLYFYWYRQILGQKVEFLVSFYNNEISEKSEIFDDQFSVERPDGSNFTLKIRSTKLEDSAMYFCASSESTGEEKLFFGSGTQLSVL.

In DNA, the CDR3 is TGTGCCAGCAGCGTAGCCCAGAACACTGAAGCTTTCTTT. Its protein product is CASSVAQNTEAFF. The chain links TRBV9 to TRBJ1-1; no definite D call. Between the trimmed V and J ends, which lost 0 bases and 1 base, there was a span of 4 bases. Germline loops: CDR1 SGDLS, CDR2 YYNGEE. The CDR3 spans 13 residues.

This clone was seen more than once but under ten times. This chain joins TRBV6-5 and TRBJ1-1; the D is unclear. The ends were cut back, 5 bases at V and 1 base at J, with 8 bases in the middle. Germline values: CDR1 MNHEY, CDR2 SVGAGI. This CDR3 has 13 residues. CDR3 sequence (DNA): TGTGCCAGCAGTCCCGCAGGGAACACTGAAGCTTTCTTT. Amino acids: CASSPAGNTEAFF.

The chain uses TRBV7-8 and TRBJ1-2; 10 nucleotides line up with TRBD1. This CDR3 comprises 15 residues. The ends lost 1 base at V and 4 bases at J; junction bases unmatched: 3. Germline V lookup: CDR1 SGHVS, CDR2 FQNEAQ. CDR3 nucleotides: TGTGCCAGCAGCTTAGAGAGGGACAGGGGCTATGGCTACACCTTC. It codes for CASSLERDRGYGYTF.

The chain uses TRBV30 and TRBJ1-1; no definite D call. The CDR3 has 10 residues. Germline V gene lookup returns CDR1 GTSNPN and CDR2 SVGIG (reference sequence). The V and J ends lost 2 bases and 5 bases respectively, with 3 bases between them. CDR3 sequence: CAWSQTEAFF. The CDR3 DNA follows: TGTGCCTGGAGTCAGACTGAAGCTTTCTTT.

In this sample, this clone turned up many times. V and J are TRBV4-2 and TRBJ2-2, with TRBD1 matching over 8 bases. The germline gives CDR1 LGHNA, CDR2 YNFKEQ. CDR3 length: 18 residues. V trimming: 0 bases; J trimming: 4 bases; junction bases outside the gene matches: 10. The CDR3 DNA follows: TGTGCCAGCAGCCAAGAGTACAGGGCAGGGGGCCGCACCGGGGAGCTGTTTTTT. It specifies CASSQEYRAGGRTGELFF.

V and J are TRBV5-1 and TRBJ1-5; a weak D match, TRBD1 (6 bases). V gave up 0 bases and J gave up 4 bases, with 11 bases separating them. Germline V gene data show CDR1 as SGHRS and CDR2 as YFSETQ. This CDR3 spans 15 amino acids. The CDR3 DNA reads TGCGCCAGCAGCTTGGATGGGGGCGCGAATCAGCCCCAGCATTTT. Translating it yields CASSLDGGANQPQHF.

This sequence joins TRBV7-2 and TRBJ2-5, with D tentatively TRBD2 (5 bases). The V gene lost 5 bases and the J gene lost 7 bases, with 17 bases spanning the gap. Germline V CDR1 and CDR2: SGHTA, FQGNSA. The CDR3 sequence is 14 residues long. The CDR3 loop reads CASSPPEDPWTQYF. Here the CDR3 DNA reads TGTGCCAGCAGCCCTCCGGAGGACCCTTGGACCCAGTACTTC.

The chain recombines TRBV5-8 with TRBJ1-2; TRBD1 aligns across 9 bases. The ends lost 4 bases at V and 5 bases at J; junction bases unmatched: 12. The CDR3 sequence is 16 residues long. Germline V gene sequence: CDR1 SGHTS, CDR2 YDEGEE. In DNA, the CDR3 is TGTGCCAGCAGCCGTAACAGGGGGCTCCCCAGGTATGGCTACACCTTC. Its protein product is CASSRNRGLPRYGYTF. The whole variable domain, filled in from reference TRBV5-8 and TRBJ1-2, reads EAGVTQSPTHLIKTRGQQATLRCSPISGHTSVYWYQQALGLGLQFLLWYDEGEERNRGNFPPRFSGRQFPNYSSELNVNALELEDSALYLCASSRNRGLPRYGYTFGSGTRLTVV.

V gene TRBV7-8 combines with J gene TRBJ1-5, with D possibly being TRBD1 (6 bases). Germline V gives CDR1 SGHVS, CDR2 FQNEAQ. This CDR3 is 16 amino acids long. Deletions cut 4 bases from V and 0 bases from J, with 13 bases between. Here the CDR3 DNA reads TGTGCCAGCAGCTCCCGCAGGGGCTATAGCAATCAGCCCCAGCATTTT. Encoded protein: CASSSRRGYSNQPQHF.

This clone occurred many times. Other DNA variants within this sample encode the same CDR3. The gene calls are TRBV12-3 or TRBV12-4 and TRBJ1-2, with unresolved D. V was clipped by 2 bases and J by 2 bases, with 3 bases between them. There are 12 residues in the CDR3. Here the CDR3 reads CASSLQNYGYTF. CDR3 DNA sequence: TGTGCCAGCAGTTTACAAAACTATGGCTACACCTTC.

The chain links TRBV25-1 to TRBJ1-5, with 7 bases aligning to TRBD1. The J segment lost 7 bases and the V segment lost 3 bases, leaving 6 bases of the junction unmatched. Looked up from germline, CDR1 is MGHDK and CDR2 is SYGVNS. This CDR3 is 14 amino acids long. CDR3 sequence: CASSESQGRQPQHF. The CDR3, as DNA: TGTGCCAGCAGTGAGTCACAGGGGAGACAGCCCCAGCATTTT.

This clone was counted a few times. The chain combines TRBV4-2 with TRBJ2-2; TRBD1 is a possible D gene (5 bases). There are 16 residues in the CDR3. Germline V gene sequence: CDR1 LGHNA, CDR2 YNFKEQ. The V end lost 0 bases, the J end lost 1 base, and 9 bases lay between the germline ends. The CDR3 DNA follows: TGTGCCAGCAGCCAAGATACGACAGAGAACACCGGGGAGCTGTTTTTT. Translating gives CASSQDTTENTGELFF.

The V call is TRBV6-2 or TRBV6-3, the J call TRBJ2-3; 7 bases are a match to TRBD2. Germline CDR1 reads MNHEY; CDR2 reads SVGEGT. The CDR3 consists of 15 residues. Trimming took 5 bases from V and 11 from J; bases not matched to a gene: 16. CDR3 DNA sequence: TGTGCCAGCAGTCCCCTAGGCGGGAGACCCGCCGGGCAGTATTTT. Protein sequence: CASSPLGGRPAGQYF.

CDR3 residues: CASGTGGMTEAFF. CDR3 coding DNA: TGTGCCAGCGGGACAGGGGGGATGACTGAAGCTTTCTTT. This chain uses TRBV7-3 with TRBJ1-1, with TRBD1 matching over 11 bases. The CDR3 extends over 13 amino acids. Germline-derived CDR1 and CDR2 are SGHTA and FQGTGA. Trimming at V came to 8 bases and at J to 5 bases, leaving 4 bases not matched to a gene. The entire variable domain, with the rest obtained from reference TRBV7-3 and TRBJ1-1, is as follows: GAGVSQTPSNKVTEKGKYVELRCDPISGHTALYWYRQSLGQGPEFLIYFQGTGAADDSGLPNDRFFAVRPEGSVSTLKIQRTERGDSAVYLCASGTGGMTEAFFGQGTRLTVV.

A single count supports this clone. This chain links TRBV7-2 with TRBJ1-6, with 9 bases that match TRBD1. Germline CDR1 is SGHTA and CDR2 is FQGNSA. V gave up 3 bases and J gave up 8 bases; unmatched junction bases: 5. CDR3 length: 15 amino acids. CDR3 sequence (DNA): TGTGCCAGCAGCTTTAGATGGGACAGGGATTCACCCCTCCACTTT. Translating it yields CASSFRWDRDSPLHF. The variable domain in full, completed from reference TRBV7-2 and TRBJ1-6, reads GAGVSQSPSNKVTEKGKDVELRCDPISGHTALYWYRQSLGQGLEFLIYFQGNSAPDKSGLPSDRFSAERTGGSVSTLTIQRTQQEDSAVYLCASSFRWDRDSPLHFGNGTRLTVT.